The 28 T cell receptor beta chains below come from one sample, sequenced in a study of T cell repertoires in cytomegalovirus infection. TCRdb processed the reads anew with MiXCR; each CDR3 protein has one entry. The data show about 680,000 distinct CDR3 sequences, approximately 24% seen once. Source material: CD8+ T cells from PBMCs. The receptors were sampled from a human donor in good health (CMV status not recorded). Some clones in this sample may be carry-over from other donors' samples.

The chain couples TRBV27 to TRBJ2-5; TRBD1 agrees at 11 bases. Losses at the gene ends were 3 bases for V and 5 bases for J; bases not matched to a gene: 8. The length of the CDR3 is 16 residues. Per the germline V gene, CDR1 is MNHEY and CDR2 is SMNVEV (reference sequence). CDR3 sequence: CASSLAGQGVRETQYF. CDR3 sequence (DNA): TGTGCCAGCAGTTTGGCGGGACAGGGGGTGAGGGAGACCCAGTACTTC.

The V call is TRBV27, the J call TRBJ2-1; D not certain. Germline V CDR1 and CDR2: MNHEY, SMNVEV (reference sequence). The CDR3 sequence is 14 residues long. Trimming removed 8 bases at V and 2 bases at J, with 13 bases between. In DNA, the CDR3 is TGTGCCAGCGGGTGGGAACAACCCTACAATGAGCAGTTCTTC. This codes for CASGWEQPYNEQFF.

About this clonotype itself: A clone one base away is much larger, so this may be a read error. This chain connects TRBV28 to TRBJ2-3; 11 bases fit TRBD2. The CDR3 sequence is 16 residues long. The germline V gene encodes CDR1 MDHEN and CDR2 SYDVKM. This chain's CDR3 is CASSVLAGGSTGTQYF. Here the CDR3 DNA reads TGTGCCAGCAGTGTCCTAGCGGGGGGTAGCACAGGTACGCAGTATTTT.

This clonotype showed up many times. The rearrangement links TRBV28 to TRBJ1-4, with D tentatively TRBD1 (5 bases). From germline, CDR1 is MDHEN and CDR2 SYDVKM. V was pared by 6 bases and J by 0 bases, with 20 bases between. There are 18 residues in the CDR3. The CDR3 DNA reads as TGTGCCAGCAGCTTCTGGGGGATGCAGGCGGCAACTAATGAAAAACTGTTTTTT. Protein sequence: CASSFWGMQAATNEKLFF.

This clonotype has only a few counts. The chain uses TRBV2 and TRBJ2-1; D is unresolved. The germline V and J ends were trimmed by 6 bases and 0 bases, with 12 bases remaining between them. Per germline, CDR1 SNHLY and CDR2 FYNNEI. This CDR3 contains 15 residues. The CDR3 coding sequence is TGTGCCAGCAGAATTCCTAGGAGCTCCTACAATGAGCAGTTCTTC. Translated: CASRIPRSSYNEQFF.

This clonotype was seen repeatedly, ten times or more. The gene calls are TRBV2 and TRBJ2-1; 11 bases are shared with TRBD2. The CDR3 covers 16 residues. Germline loops: CDR1 SNHLY, CDR2 FYNNEI. Losses at the gene ends were 1 base for V and 8 bases for J; bases not matched to a gene: 7. The CDR3 here is CASSEGLAGGLYEQFF. The CDR3, as DNA: TGTGCCAGCAGTGAAGGATTAGCGGGGGGGTTGTATGAGCAGTTCTTC.

The table lists this clonotype with a few counts. The gene calls are TRBV6-6 and TRBJ1-1; D ambiguous. The CDR3 has 14 residues. Germline V gives CDR1 MNHNY, CDR2 SVGAGI (reference sequence). V was pared by 8 bases and J by 0 bases, with 13 bases between. As DNA, the CDR3 is TGTGCCAGCGGCGGTGGTTTATTGAACACTGAAGCTTTCTTT. Encoded protein: CASGGGLLNTEAFF.

The J gene is TRBJ1-6, the V gene TRBV6-6; a possible D gene is TRBD1 (5 bases). Trimming cost V 2 bases and J 10 bases, with 15 bases left between them. Looked up from germline, CDR1 is MNHNY and CDR2 is SVGAGI (reference sequence). The CDR3 covers 15 residues. The CDR3 spells CASSYDSDLSSPLHF. CDR3 DNA: TGTGCCAGCAGTTACGACAGTGACCTTAGCTCACCCCTCCACTTT.

This clonotype was recorded a few times. The J gene is TRBJ2-5, the V gene TRBV6-5; maybe TRBD1 (6 bases). The CDR3 extends over 13 amino acids. In germline, CDR1 is MNHEY, CDR2 SVGAGI. The V end lost 7 bases, the J end lost 1 base, and 10 bases lay between the germline ends. The CDR3 region is CASNGQIQETQYF. The CDR3 region has the DNA TGTGCCAGCAACGGACAGATCCAAGAGACCCAGTACTTC.

The CDR3 DNA follows: TGTGCCAGCAGCTTTACTACGATACACACTGAAGCTTTCTTT. Its protein is CASSFTTIHTEAFF. This sequence joins TRBV7-2 and TRBJ1-1; no clear D. Germline values: CDR1 SGHTA, CDR2 FQGNSA. Trimming removed 3 bases from V and 3 bases from J, with 11 bases in between. There are 14 residues in the CDR3.

The V gene is TRBV7-9, the J gene TRBJ1-1; 9 bases match TRBD1. The V gene end was trimmed by 7 bases and the J gene end by 1 base; junction bases not matched to a gene: 4. Per germline, CDR1 SEHNR and CDR2 FQNEAQ (reference sequence). This CDR3 region has 14 residues. DNA of the CDR3: TGTGCCAGCACCAAGACAGGGGGGAACACTGAAGCTTTCTTT. Protein product: CASTKTGGNTEAFF.

The V call is TRBV19, the J call TRBJ2-2; 7 bases fit TRBD2. Looked up from germline, CDR1 is LNHDA and CDR2 is SQIVND (reference sequence). This CDR3 has 14 amino acids. J lost 5 bases, V lost 4 bases, and 4 bases had no gene match. CDR3 nucleotide sequence: TGTGCCAGTAGTACCTGGGAGGGGACCGGGGAGCTGTTTTTT. It translates to CASSTWEGTGELFF.

This clonotype occurred many times. The chain joins TRBV7-8 to TRBJ2-1; 11 bases agree with TRBD2. The CDR3 length is 14 residues. V lost 5 bases, J lost 10 bases, and 7 bases stayed unmatched. Germline V gene sequence: CDR1 SGHVS, CDR2 FQNEAQ. CDR3 nucleotides: TGTGCCAGCAGCCTTAGCGGGGGGGCCGAAGAGCAGTTCTTC. Amino acids: CASSLSGGAEEQFF. The whole variable domain, filled in from reference TRBV7-8 and TRBJ2-1, reads GAGVSQSPRYKVAKRGQDVALRCDPISGHVSLFWYQQALGQGPEFLTYFQNEAQLDKSGLPSDRFFAERPEGSVSTLKIQRTQQEDSAVYLCASSLSGGAEEQFFGPGTRLTVL.

This clonotype was seen many times. The chain uses TRBV7-8 and TRBJ2-5, with D possibly TRBD1 on 5 matching bases. Trimming removed 5 bases at V and 4 bases at J, with 17 bases between. Germline CDR1 is SGHVS and CDR2 is FQNEAQ. This CDR3 has 15 residues. The DNA for the CDR3 is TGTGCCAGCAGCCCAGGGTCGGGCCACCGAGAGACCCAGTACTTC. It translates to CASSPGSGHRETQYF.

Points on this clonotype: One end of the junction is discordant with germline, which a read error may explain. The CDR3 coding sequence is TGCAGCGTCGAAGGAGGCGTAAGCGAGACCCAGTACTTC. This gives the protein CSVEGGVSETQYF. The chain couples TRBV29-1 to TRBJ2-5; D perhaps matches TRBD2 (5 bases). There are 13 residues in the CDR3. Per the germline V gene, CDR1 is SQVTM and CDR2 is ANQGSEA.

About this clonotype: A much larger clone lies one base from this, so it may be a read error. The chain carries TRBV6-6 and TRBJ1-5, with TRBD1 matching 7 bases. Germline CDR1 reads MNHNY; CDR2 reads SVGAGI (reference sequence). The CDR3 extends over 14 amino acids. This CDR3 reads CTSSRTDRVQPQHF. The CDR3 DNA follows: TGTACCAGCAGTCGAACAGACAGGGTCCAGCCCCAGCATTTT.

V gene TRBV10-3 combines with J gene TRBJ2-2, with D perhaps TRBD1 (6 bases). CDR3 length: 14 residues. V was cut by 4 bases and J by 4 bases, with 10 bases left in between. Germline V lookup: CDR1 ENHRY, CDR2 SYGVKD. The CDR3 here is CAISVQGSTGELFF. The CDR3 coding sequence is TGTGCCATCAGTGTACAGGGAAGCACCGGGGAGCTGTTTTTT.

This clonotype has only a few counts. The chain recombines TRBV14 with TRBJ2-1, with 8 bases aligning to TRBD2. Germline V gene lookup returns CDR1 SGHDN and CDR2 FVKESK. The CDR3 runs 14 residues. Germline trimming cut 10 bases from V and 2 bases from J; bases unmatched to any gene: 7. DNA of the CDR3: TGTGCCACCTCACGGGGGGGCCCCTACAATGAGCAGTTCTTC. Protein product: CATSRGGPYNEQFF.

The rearrangement links TRBV29-1 to TRBJ2-1; no clear D. Germline loops: CDR1 SQVTM, CDR2 ANQGSEA. This CDR3 is 13 amino acids long. V was trimmed by 8 bases and J by 9 bases, leaving 20 bases between them. The CDR3, as DNA: TGCAGCATCCCAGGTCGCCCTCTCGGTGAGCAGTTCTTC. Translating it yields CSIPGRPLGEQFF.

This clonotype was counted only a few times. The chain employs TRBV20-1 and TRBJ2-7; D tentatively fits TRBD1 or TRBD2 (5 bases each). CDR3 length: 15 residues. Germline V lookup: CDR1 DFQATT, CDR2 SNEGSKA (reference sequence). V dropped 1 base and J dropped 0 bases, with 13 bases sitting between them. The CDR3 here is CSARGPGPSSYEQYV. CDR3 sequence (DNA): TGCAGTGCTAGAGGTCCGGGACCCAGCTCCTACGAGCAGTACGTC.

This clonotype was detected ten times or more. This chain joins TRBV7-8 and TRBJ2-7; D uncertain. Deletions cut 3 bases from V and 2 bases from J, with 11 bases between. Germline V lookup: CDR1 SGHVS, CDR2 FQNEAQ. The length of the CDR3 is 14 residues. The CDR3 is CASSFIIHPYEQYF. The CDR3 DNA reads as TGTGCCAGCAGCTTTATTATCCACCCCTACGAGCAGTACTTC.

This clonotype was seen repeatedly, ten times or more. The chain couples TRBV12-3 or TRBV12-4 to TRBJ2-4; 9 nucleotides line up with TRBD1. Trimming at V came to 7 bases and at J to 8 bases, leaving 9 bases not matched to a gene. The CDR3 spans 14 residues. CDR3 nucleotides: TGTGCCAGCACCTCAGGACAGGGGATAGACATTCAGTACTTC. Amino acids: CASTSGQGIDIQYF.

This clonotype was picked up one time. Being one base from a much bigger clone, this may be a read error. The chain is built from TRBV7-9 and TRBJ1-1; the D gene is possibly TRBD1 (6 bases). This CDR3 spans 17 amino acids. Germline V gene sequence: CDR1 SEHNR, CDR2 FQNEAQ (reference sequence). The CDR3 region has the DNA TGTGCCAACAGCCCGGGTAGAAACAGGGCTACGGGCACTGAAGCTTTCTTT. Its protein product is CANSPGRNRATGTEAFF.

The chain has TRBV24-1 and TRBJ2-1; D is possibly TRBD1 (5 bases). From germline, CDR1 is KGHDR and CDR2 SFDVKD. V lost 8 bases to trimming and J lost 7 bases, with 11 bases between them. CDR3 length equals 12 residues. CDR3 amino acids: CATISGSNEQFF. CDR3 coding DNA: TGTGCCACCATCTCAGGGTCTAATGAGCAGTTCTTC.

The chain uses TRBV28 and TRBJ2-2; D not resolved. Trimming cost V 3 bases and J 0 bases, with 8 bases left between them. The CDR3 runs to 15 residues. Germline V gene sequence: CDR1 MDHEN, CDR2 SYDVKM. The CDR3 sequence is CASSFEVSNTGELFF. Written as DNA, the CDR3 is TGTGCCAGCAGTTTTGAGGTATCGAACACCGGGGAGCTGTTTTTT.

This clonotype was picked up many times. V usage is TRBV7-6 and J usage is TRBJ2-3; 9 positions match TRBD2. With V trimmed by 5 bases and J by 4 bases, 13 bases remained unmatched. The CDR3 extends over 17 amino acids. Germline V CDR1 and CDR2: SGHVS, FNYEAQ. Written as DNA, the CDR3 is TGTGCCAGCAGCCCGAGACCGGGACTAGCTAACCCAGATACGCAGTATTTT. This translates into CASSPRPGLANPDTQYF.

This chain uses TRBV2 with TRBJ2-5; D gene unclear. V lost 6 bases, J lost 3 bases, and 20 bases lay in between. From germline, CDR1 is SNHLY and CDR2 FYNNEI. The CDR3 contains 16 residues. In DNA, the CDR3 is TGTGCCAGCAGCGACCCGGTCAACACAACGGAAGAGACCCAGTACTTC. Protein product: CASSDPVNTTEETQYF.

This clonotype was found many times. The rearrangement uses TRBV19 and TRBJ1-1; D remains unclear. CDR1 LNHDA and CDR2 SQIVND come from the germline V gene (reference sequence). The CDR3 consists of 13 residues. V gave up 5 bases and J gave up 2 bases, with 9 bases separating them. The CDR3 DNA sequence: TGTGCCAGTAGTGGCGGTACCAACACTGAAGCTTTCTTT. Protein product: CASSGGTNTEAFF.